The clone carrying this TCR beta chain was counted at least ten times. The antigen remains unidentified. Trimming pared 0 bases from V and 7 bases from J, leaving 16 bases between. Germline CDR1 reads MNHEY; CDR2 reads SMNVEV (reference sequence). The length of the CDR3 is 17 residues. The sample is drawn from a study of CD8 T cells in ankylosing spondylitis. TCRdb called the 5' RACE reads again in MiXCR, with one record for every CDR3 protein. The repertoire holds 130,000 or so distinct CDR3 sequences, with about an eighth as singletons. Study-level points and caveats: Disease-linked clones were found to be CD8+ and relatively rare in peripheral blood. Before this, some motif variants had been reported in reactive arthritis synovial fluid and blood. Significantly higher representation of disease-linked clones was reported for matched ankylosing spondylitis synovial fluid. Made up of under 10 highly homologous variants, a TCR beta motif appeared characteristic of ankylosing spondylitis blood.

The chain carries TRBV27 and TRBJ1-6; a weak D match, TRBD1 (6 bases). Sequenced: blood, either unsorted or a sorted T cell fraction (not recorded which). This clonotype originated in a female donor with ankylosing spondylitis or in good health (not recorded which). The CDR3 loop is CASSLSIGQTRNSPLHF. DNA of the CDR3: TGTGCCAGCAGTTTATCGATTGGACAGACGCGCAATTCACCCCTCCACTTT.